A single sample gave rise to the 2 T cell receptor beta chains below, sequenced in a study of blood T cell repertoires in COVID-19. The method was immunoSEQ multiplex PCR; TCRdb's version includes in-frame clones alone and lacks a portion of them. This table has 95,000 to 150,000 clones, 82% appearing once. The specimen sequenced was peripheral blood. The receptors were gathered from a woman aged 70-85 years with acute or convalescent COVID-19.

The chain has TRBV7-9 and TRBJ1-6, with TRBD1 as a possible D gene (5 bases). This CDR3 region has 14 residues. V was shortened by 3 bases and J by 7 bases, with 10 bases between the two germline ends. Germline lookup yields CDR1 SEHNR and CDR2 FQNEAQ (reference sequence). CDR3 in DNA: TGTGCCAGCAGCTTTAACCAGGGCAATTCACCCCTCCACTTT. The encoded protein is CASSFNQGNSPLHF.

In its sample, this clone was seen once. CDR3 protein: CASSPSTGVGTEAFF. The CDR3 bases are TGTGCCAGCAGCCCCTCCACAGGGGTAGGCACTGAAGCTTTCTTT. The chain employs TRBV7-2 and TRBJ1-1; 7 nucleotides align to TRBD1. Germline CDR1 and CDR2: SGHTA and FQGNSA. The ends lost 5 bases at V and 4 bases at J; junction bases unmatched: 10. The CDR3 totals 15 residues.